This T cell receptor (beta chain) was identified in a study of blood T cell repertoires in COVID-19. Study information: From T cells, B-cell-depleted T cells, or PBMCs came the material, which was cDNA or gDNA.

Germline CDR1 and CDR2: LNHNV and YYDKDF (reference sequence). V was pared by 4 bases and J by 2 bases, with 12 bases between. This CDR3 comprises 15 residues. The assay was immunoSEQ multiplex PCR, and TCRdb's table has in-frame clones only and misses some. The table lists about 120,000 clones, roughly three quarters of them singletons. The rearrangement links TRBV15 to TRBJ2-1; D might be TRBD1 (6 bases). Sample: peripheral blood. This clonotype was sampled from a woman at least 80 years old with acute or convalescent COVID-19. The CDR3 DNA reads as TGTGCCACCAGCACAGGGGAGTGGCCCTACAATGAGCAGTTCTTC. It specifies CATSTGEWPYNEQFF.